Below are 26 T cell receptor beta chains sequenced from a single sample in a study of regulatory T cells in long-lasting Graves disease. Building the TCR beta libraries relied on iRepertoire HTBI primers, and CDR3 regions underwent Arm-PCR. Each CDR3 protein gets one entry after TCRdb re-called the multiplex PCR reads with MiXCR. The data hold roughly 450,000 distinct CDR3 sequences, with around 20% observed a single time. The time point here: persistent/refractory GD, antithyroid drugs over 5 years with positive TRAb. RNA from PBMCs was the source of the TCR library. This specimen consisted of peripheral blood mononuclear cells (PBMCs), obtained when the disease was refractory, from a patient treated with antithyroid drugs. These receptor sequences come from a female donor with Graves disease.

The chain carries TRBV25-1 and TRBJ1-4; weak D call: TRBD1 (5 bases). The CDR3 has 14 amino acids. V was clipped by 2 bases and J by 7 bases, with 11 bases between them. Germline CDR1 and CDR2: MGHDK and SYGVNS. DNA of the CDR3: TGTGCCAGCAGTGAAGGGGGTGGGGTTGAAAAACTGTTTTTT. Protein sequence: CASSEGGGVEKLFF.

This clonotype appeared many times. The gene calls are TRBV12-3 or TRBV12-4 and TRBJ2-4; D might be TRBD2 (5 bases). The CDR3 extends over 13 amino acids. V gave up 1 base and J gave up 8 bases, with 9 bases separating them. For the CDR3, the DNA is TGTGCCAGCAGTTTAGAGGGAGTGGACATTCAGTACTTC. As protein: CASSLEGVDIQYF.

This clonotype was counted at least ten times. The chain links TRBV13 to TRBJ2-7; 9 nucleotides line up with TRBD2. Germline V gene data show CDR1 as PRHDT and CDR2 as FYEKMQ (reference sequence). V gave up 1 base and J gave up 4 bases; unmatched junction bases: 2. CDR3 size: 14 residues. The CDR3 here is CASSLASGAYEQYF. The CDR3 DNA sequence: TGTGCCAGCAGCTTAGCTAGCGGGGCTTACGAGCAGTACTTC.

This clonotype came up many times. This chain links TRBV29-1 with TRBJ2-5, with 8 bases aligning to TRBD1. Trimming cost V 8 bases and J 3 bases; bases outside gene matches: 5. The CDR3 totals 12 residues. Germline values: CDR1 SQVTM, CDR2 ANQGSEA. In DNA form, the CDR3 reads TGCAGCATAAACAGGGGGAAAGAGACCCAGTACTTC. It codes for CSINRGKETQYF.

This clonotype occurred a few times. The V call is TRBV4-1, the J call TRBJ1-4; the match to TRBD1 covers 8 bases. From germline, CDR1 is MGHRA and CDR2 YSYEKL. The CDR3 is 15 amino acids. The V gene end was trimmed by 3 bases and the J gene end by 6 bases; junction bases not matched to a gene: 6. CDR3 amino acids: CASSHNRGGDEKLFF. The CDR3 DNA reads TGCGCCAGCAGCCATAACAGGGGGGGTGATGAAAAACTGTTTTTT.

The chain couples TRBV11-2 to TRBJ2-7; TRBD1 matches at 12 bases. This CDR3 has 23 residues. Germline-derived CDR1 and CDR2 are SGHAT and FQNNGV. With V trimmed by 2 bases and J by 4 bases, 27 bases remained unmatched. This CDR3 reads CASSLSLRGWGQGARRAGYEQYF. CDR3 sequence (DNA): TGTGCCAGCAGCTTATCTTTACGAGGATGGGGACAGGGGGCGCGGAGGGCCGGGTACGAGCAGTACTTC.

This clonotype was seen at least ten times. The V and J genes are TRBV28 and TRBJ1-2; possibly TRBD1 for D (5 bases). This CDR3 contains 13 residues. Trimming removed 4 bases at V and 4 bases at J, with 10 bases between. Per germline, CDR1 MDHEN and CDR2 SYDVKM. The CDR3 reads CASSYPGSYGYTF. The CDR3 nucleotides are TGTGCCAGCAGTTACCCAGGGTCCTATGGCTACACCTTC.

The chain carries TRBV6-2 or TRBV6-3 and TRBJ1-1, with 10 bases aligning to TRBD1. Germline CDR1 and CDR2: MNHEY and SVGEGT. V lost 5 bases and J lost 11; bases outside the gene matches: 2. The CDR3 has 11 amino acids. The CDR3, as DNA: TGTGCCAGCAGTGGGACAGGGGTTGCTTTCTTT. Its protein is CASSGTGVAFF.

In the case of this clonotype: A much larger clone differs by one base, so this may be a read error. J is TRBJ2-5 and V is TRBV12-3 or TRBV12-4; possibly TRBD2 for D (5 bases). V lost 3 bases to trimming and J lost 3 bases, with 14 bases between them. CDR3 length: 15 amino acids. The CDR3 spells CASSLAELDEETQYF. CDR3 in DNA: TGTGCCAGCAGTTTGGCTGAACTAGACGAAGAGACCCAGTACTTC.

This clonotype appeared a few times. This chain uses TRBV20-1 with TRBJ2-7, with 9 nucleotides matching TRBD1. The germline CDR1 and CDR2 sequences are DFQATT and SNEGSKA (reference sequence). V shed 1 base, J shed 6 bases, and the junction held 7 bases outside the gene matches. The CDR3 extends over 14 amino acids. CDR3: CSARARDRVSEQYF. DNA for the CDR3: TGCAGTGCTAGAGCCCGGGACAGGGTTTCCGAGCAGTACTTC.

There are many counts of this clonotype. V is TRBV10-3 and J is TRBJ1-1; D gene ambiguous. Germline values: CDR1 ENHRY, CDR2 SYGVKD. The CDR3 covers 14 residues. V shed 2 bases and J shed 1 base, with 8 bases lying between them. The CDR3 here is CAISEAGSNTEAFF. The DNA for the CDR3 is TGTGCCATCAGTGAGGCGGGGTCGAACACTGAAGCTTTCTTT.

The CDR3 spells CASSYDNRDPNEQFF. The CDR3 DNA sequence: TGTGCCAGCAGTTACGATAACCGGGACCCCAATGAGCAGTTCTTC. The rearrangement joins TRBV6-2 or TRBV6-3 to TRBJ2-1; either TRBD1 or TRBD2 may supply D (5 bases each). V lost 2 bases and J 6 bases, leaving 14 bases between the germline ends. Germline CDR1 and CDR2: MNHEY and SVGEGT. The CDR3 runs to 15 residues.

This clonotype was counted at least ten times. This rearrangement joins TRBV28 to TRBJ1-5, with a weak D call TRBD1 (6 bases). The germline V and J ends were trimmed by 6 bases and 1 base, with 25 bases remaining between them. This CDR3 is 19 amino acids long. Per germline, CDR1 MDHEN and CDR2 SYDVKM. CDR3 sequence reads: CASSLLPTGPEMSNQPQHF. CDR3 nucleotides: TGTGCCAGCAGCTTGCTACCCACAGGGCCCGAGATGAGCAATCAGCCCCAGCATTTT.

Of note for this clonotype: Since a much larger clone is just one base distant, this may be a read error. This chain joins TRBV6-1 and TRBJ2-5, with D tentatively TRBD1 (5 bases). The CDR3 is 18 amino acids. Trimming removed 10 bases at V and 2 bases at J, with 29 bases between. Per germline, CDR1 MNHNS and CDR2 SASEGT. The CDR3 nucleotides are TGTGCCAACACCACGCTAACGGGCCGTTCAGGGCGTCAAGAGACCCAGTACTTC. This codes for CANTTLTGRSGRQETQYF.

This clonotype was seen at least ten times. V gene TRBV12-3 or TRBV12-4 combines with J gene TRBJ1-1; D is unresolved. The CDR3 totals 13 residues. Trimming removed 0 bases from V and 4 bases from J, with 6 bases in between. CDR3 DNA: TGTGCCAGCAGTTTAGCGCAGATCACTGAAGCTTTCTTT. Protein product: CASSLAQITEAFF.

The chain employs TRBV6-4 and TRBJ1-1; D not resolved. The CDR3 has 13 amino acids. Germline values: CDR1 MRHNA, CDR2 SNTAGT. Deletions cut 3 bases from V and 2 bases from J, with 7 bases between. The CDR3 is CASSEKENTEAFF. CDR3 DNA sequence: TGTGCCAGCAGTGAAAAGGAAAACACTGAAGCTTTCTTT.

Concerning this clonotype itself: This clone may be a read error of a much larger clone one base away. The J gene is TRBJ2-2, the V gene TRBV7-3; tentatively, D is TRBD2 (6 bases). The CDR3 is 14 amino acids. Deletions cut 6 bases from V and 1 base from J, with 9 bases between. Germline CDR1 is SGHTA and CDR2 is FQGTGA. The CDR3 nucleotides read TGTGCCAGCAGGAATAGCGGGAACACCGGGGAGCTGTTTTTT. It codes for CASRNSGNTGELFF.

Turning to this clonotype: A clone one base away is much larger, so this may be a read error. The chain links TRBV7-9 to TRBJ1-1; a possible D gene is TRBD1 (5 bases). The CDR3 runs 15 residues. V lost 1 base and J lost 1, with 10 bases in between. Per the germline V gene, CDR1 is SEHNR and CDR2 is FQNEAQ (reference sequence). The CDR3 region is CASSLGGRENTEAFF. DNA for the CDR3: TGTGCCAGCAGCTTAGGGGGCAGAGAGAACACTGAAGCTTTCTTT.

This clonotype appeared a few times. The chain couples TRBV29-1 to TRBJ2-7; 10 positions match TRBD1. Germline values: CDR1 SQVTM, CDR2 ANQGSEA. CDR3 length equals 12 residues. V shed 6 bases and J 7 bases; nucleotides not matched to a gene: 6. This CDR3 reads CSVGTGAGEQYF. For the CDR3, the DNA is TGCAGCGTCGGGACAGGGGCGGGTGAGCAGTACTTC.

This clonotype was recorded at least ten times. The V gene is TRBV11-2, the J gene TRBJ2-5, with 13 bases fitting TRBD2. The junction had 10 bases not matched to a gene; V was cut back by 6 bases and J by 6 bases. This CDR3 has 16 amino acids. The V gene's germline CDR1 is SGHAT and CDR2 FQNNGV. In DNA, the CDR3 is TGTGCCAGCAGTCCTCTTTCGACTAGCGGGGGGAAGACCCAGTACTTC. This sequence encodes CASSPLSTSGGKTQYF.

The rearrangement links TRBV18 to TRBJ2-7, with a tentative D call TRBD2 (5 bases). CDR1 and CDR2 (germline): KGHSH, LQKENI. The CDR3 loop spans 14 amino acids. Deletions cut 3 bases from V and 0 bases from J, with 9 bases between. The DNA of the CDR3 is TGTGCCAGCTCACCTCTAGCCCACTCCTACGAGCAGTACTTC. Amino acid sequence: CASSPLAHSYEQYF.

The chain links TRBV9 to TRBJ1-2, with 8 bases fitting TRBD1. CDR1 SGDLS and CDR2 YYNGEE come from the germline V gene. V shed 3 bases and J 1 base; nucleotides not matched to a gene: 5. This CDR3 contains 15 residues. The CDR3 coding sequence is TGTGCCAGCAGCGCTACAGGGGGACTTAACTATGGCTACACCTTC. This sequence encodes CASSATGGLNYGYTF.

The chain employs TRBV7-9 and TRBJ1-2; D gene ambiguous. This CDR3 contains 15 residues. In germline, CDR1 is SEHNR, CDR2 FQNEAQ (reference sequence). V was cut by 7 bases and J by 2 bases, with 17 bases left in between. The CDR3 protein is CASTLDPSGNYGYTF. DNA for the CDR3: TGTGCCAGCACCCTCGACCCGTCGGGGAACTATGGCTACACCTTC.

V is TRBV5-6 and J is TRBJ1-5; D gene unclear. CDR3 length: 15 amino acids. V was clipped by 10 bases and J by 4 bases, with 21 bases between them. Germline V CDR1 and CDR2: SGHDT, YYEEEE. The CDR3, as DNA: TGTGCCCCCAGCGAGTTTGAGGGATCTAATCAGCCCCAGCATTTT. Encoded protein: CAPSEFEGSNQPQHF.

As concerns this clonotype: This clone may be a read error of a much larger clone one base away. The CDR3 region has the DNA TGTGCCAGCAGTTCAGAAGGGTTGAGTCAGCCCCAGCATTTT. Translating it yields CASSSEGLSQPQHF. The chain employs TRBV28 and TRBJ1-5, with unresolved D. There are 14 residues in the CDR3. The V gene lost 4 bases and the J gene lost 6 bases, with 13 bases spanning the gap. Per germline, CDR1 MDHEN and CDR2 SYDVKM.

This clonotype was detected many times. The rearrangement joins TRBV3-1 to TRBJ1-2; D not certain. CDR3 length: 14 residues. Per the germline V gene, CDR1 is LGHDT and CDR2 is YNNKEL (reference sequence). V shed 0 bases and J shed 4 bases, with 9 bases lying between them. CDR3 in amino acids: CASSQDIVLYGYTF. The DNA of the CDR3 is TGTGCCAGCAGCCAAGATATCGTCCTCTATGGCTACACCTTC.